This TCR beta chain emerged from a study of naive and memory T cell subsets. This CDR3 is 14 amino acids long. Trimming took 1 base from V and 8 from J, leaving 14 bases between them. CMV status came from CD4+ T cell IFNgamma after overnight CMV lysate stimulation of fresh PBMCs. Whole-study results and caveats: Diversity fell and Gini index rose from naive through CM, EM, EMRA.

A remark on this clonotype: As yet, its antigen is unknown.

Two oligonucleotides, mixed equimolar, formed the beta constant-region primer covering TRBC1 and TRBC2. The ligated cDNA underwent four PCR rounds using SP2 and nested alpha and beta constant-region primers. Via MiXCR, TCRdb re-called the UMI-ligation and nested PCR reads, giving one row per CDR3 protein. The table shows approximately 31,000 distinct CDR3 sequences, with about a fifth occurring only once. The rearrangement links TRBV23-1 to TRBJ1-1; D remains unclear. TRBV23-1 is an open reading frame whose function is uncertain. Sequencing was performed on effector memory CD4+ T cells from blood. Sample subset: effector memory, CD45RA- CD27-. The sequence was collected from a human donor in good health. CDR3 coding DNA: TGCGCCAGCAGTCAATTTATTTCATCCCGGGAAGCTTTCTTT. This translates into CASSQFISSREAFF.